A single sample gave rise to the 22 T cell receptor beta chains below, sequenced in a study of T cell responses to AZD1222 COVID-19 vaccine. Generated by immunoSEQ multiplex PCR, the TCRdb table keeps only in-frame clones and is missing some. The table shows about 150,000 clones, with roughly 80% occurring only once. Source: peripheral blood, taken on day 0 of AZD1222 vaccination. These receptor sequences come from an adult in good health.

This clone was seen more than once but under ten times. This rearrangement joins TRBV7-8 to TRBJ1-2; tentatively, D is TRBD1 (5 bases). Trimming stripped 5 bases from V and 5 bases from J, with 18 bases between. This CDR3 region has 15 residues. CDR1 is SGHVS, CDR2 FQNEAQ, per germline. Written as DNA, the CDR3 is TGTGCCAGCAGCACTAGAGAGGGGAACCCATATGGCTACACCTTC. Its translation: CASSTREGNPYGYTF.

The gene calls are TRBV28 and TRBJ2-7; the D is unclear. Germline CDR1 MDHEN, CDR2 SYDVKM. Trimming removed 1 base from V and 3 bases from J, with 7 bases in between. This CDR3 is 13 amino acids long. As DNA, the CDR3 is TGTGCCAGCAGTTTATTGGCTGACTACGAGCAGTACTTC. It translates to CASSLLADYEQYF. Based on the CDR3 plus reference TRBV28 and TRBJ2-7, the full variable domain is DVKVTQSSRYLVKRTGEKVFLECVQDMDHENMFWYRQDPGLGLRLIYFSYDVKMKEKGDIPEGYSVSREKKERFSLILESASTNQTSMYLCASSLLADYEQYFGPGTRLTVT.

The chain employs TRBV11-3 and TRBJ1-1; unclear D gene. The CDR3 length is 13 residues. Germline V gives CDR1 SGHNT, CDR2 YENEEA. V was cut by 1 base and J by 2 bases, with 5 bases left in between. The CDR3 DNA follows: TGTGCCAGCAGCTTAGCAGGTAACACTGAAGCTTTCTTT. It is translated as CASSLAGNTEAFF.

This clone was observed a few times. The V call is TRBV6-5, the J call TRBJ1-3; unclear D gene. Germline V lookup: CDR1 MNHEY, CDR2 SVGAGI. The CDR3 extends over 14 amino acids. V lost 7 bases and J 4 bases, leaving 14 bases between the germline ends. Here the CDR3 reads CASMGGVSGNTIYF. DNA of the CDR3: TGTGCCAGCATGGGCGGGGTCTCAGGAAACACCATATATTTT.

For the CDR3, the DNA is TGTGCCAGCAGCCCGCGGACTAGCGGGGGGTTAAGCTCCTACAATGAGCAGTTCTTC. As protein: CASSPRTSGGLSSYNEQFF. The chain joins TRBV7-8 to TRBJ2-1; 14 nucleotides align to TRBD2. CDR3 length: 19 residues. The junction had 9 bases not matched to a gene; V was cut back by 5 bases and J by 0 bases. CDR1 and CDR2 from the germline V gene are SGHVS and FQNEAQ.

This clone was picked up one time. The chain uses TRBV7-2 and TRBJ1-1; tentatively, D is TRBD1 (6 bases). The CDR3 length is 14 residues. The germline gives CDR1 SGHTA, CDR2 FQGNSA. Trimming shortened V by 5 bases and J by 9 bases, and 19 bases separated the two germline ends. The CDR3: CASSPRRRDNQAFF. The CDR3 bases are TGTGCCAGCAGCCCCCGCCGAAGGGACAATCAAGCTTTCTTT. Full variable domain (remainder filled in from reference TRBV7-2 and TRBJ1-1): GAGVSQSPSNKVTEKGKDVELRCDPISGHTALYWYRQSLGQGLEFLIYFQGNSAPDKSGLPSDRFSAERTGGSVSTLTIQRTQQEDSAVYLCASSPRRRDNQAFFGQGTRLTVV.

V usage is TRBV28 and J usage is TRBJ1-1; no firm D call. V gave up 5 bases and J gave up 1 base, with 14 bases separating them. The germline gives CDR1 MDHEN, CDR2 SYDVKM. The CDR3 runs to 15 residues. Written as DNA, the CDR3 is TGTGCCAGCAGTCAAAACAGCCAATCGAACACTGAAGCTTTCTTT. Amino acid sequence: CASSQNSQSNTEAFF. Looking up the rest from reference TRBV28 and TRBJ1-1 gives the full variable domain: DVKVTQSSRYLVKRTGEKVFLECVQDMDHENMFWYRQDPGLGLRLIYFSYDVKMKEKGDIPEGYSVSREKKERFSLILESASTNQTSMYLCASSQNSQSNTEAFFGQGTRLTVV.

This clone has ten or more counts. The chain is built from TRBV28 and TRBJ1-1, with D unresolved. Looked up from germline, CDR1 is MDHEN and CDR2 is SYDVKM. Trimming stripped 10 bases from V and 6 bases from J, with 12 bases between. The CDR3 consists of 11 residues. CDR3 residues: CATRGTPEAFF. CDR3 bases: TGTGCCACCCGAGGTACTCCTGAAGCTTTCTTT.

The chain uses TRBV15 and TRBJ1-4; 7 nucleotides align to TRBD1. V was pared by 3 bases and J by 2 bases, with 12 bases of the junction left unmatched. This CDR3 is 18 amino acids long. The V gene's germline CDR1 is LNHNV and CDR2 YYDKDF (reference sequence). Written as DNA, the CDR3 is TGTGCCACCAGCAGTGCGGGCAGGGGGGAGTGGACTAATGAAAAACTGTTTTTT. Its protein product is CATSSAGRGEWTNEKLFF.

This chain connects TRBV2 to TRBJ1-3; 12 positions agree with TRBD1. Germline V gives CDR1 SNHLY, CDR2 FYNNEI. J was trimmed by 3 bases and V by 9 bases; bases with no gene match: 9. The CDR3 contains 16 residues. The CDR3 sequence: CARSGTGGQSGNTIYF. CDR3 in DNA: TGTGCCAGATCCGGGACAGGGGGCCAAAGTGGAAACACCATATATTTT.

The chain combines TRBV19 with TRBJ2-2; D possibly corresponds to TRBD2 (5 bases). CDR1 is LNHDA and CDR2 is SQIVND in the germline V gene (reference sequence). Trimming shortened V by 11 bases and J by 4 bases, and 14 bases separated the two germline ends. CDR3 length: 13 residues. In DNA, the CDR3 is TGTGCCTTGGAGGACTCTGCCACCGGGGAGCTGTTTTTT. Translation: CALEDSATGELFF.

The chain recombines TRBV19 with TRBJ1-5; D call uncertain. Germline V gene lookup returns CDR1 LNHDA and CDR2 SQIVND (reference sequence). There are 15 residues in the CDR3. With 5 bases removed from V and 1 base from J, the gap between germline ends came to 12 bases. CDR3 sequence reads: CASSPGAKSNQPQHF. The CDR3 DNA reads TGTGCCAGTAGTCCCGGAGCGAAAAGCAATCAGCCCCAGCATTTT.

V is TRBV19 and J is TRBJ2-7; no clear D gene. Germline CDR1 and CDR2: LNHDA and SQIVND (reference sequence). There are 13 residues in the CDR3. Trimming stripped 9 bases from V and 0 bases from J, with 12 bases between. In DNA, the CDR3 is TGTGCCAGCAACTCCAGGAGCTCCTACGAGCAGTACTTC. Translating gives CASNSRSSYEQYF.

The J gene is TRBJ2-5, the V gene TRBV2; D unresolved. Between the trimmed V and J ends, which lost 6 bases and 2 bases, there was a span of 10 bases. The length of the CDR3 is 13 residues. Germline lookup yields CDR1 SNHLY and CDR2 FYNNEI. The CDR3 coding sequence is TGTGCCAGCAGGGGGTCGGGTCAAGAGACCCAGTACTTC. The encoded protein is CASRGSGQETQYF.

The chain combines TRBV2 with TRBJ2-2, with 7 bases lining up with TRBD1. CDR1 SNHLY and CDR2 FYNNEI come from the germline V gene. V lost 8 bases to trimming and J lost 0 bases; unmatched junction nucleotides: 6. CDR3 size: 15 residues. The CDR3 nucleotides read TGTGCCAGCCGTCCCGGACAGGCGAACACCGGGGAGCTGTTTTTT. Translation gives CASRPGQANTGELFF.

The CDR3 nucleotides are TGTGCCAGCAGTGAATGGGAAGGGGGGGCTAGGGACACTGAAGCTTTCTTT. It encodes CASSEWEGGARDTEAFF. The V call is TRBV25-1, the J call TRBJ1-1, with D tentatively TRBD1 (6 bases). Looked up from germline, CDR1 is MGHDK and CDR2 is SYGVNS. This CDR3 is built from 17 residues. Between the trimmed V and J ends, which lost 1 base and 3 bases, there was a span of 18 bases.

The chain is built from TRBV5-6 and TRBJ1-5, with D possibly matching TRBD1 (5 bases). This CDR3 region has 14 residues. Germline V lookup: CDR1 SGHDT, CDR2 YYEEEE. Trimming took off 4 bases at V and 8 bases at J, with 16 bases between the two ends. The DNA of the CDR3 is TGTGCCAGCAGCCTGGGAGGGGTGCAGAAGCCCCAGCATTTT. Encoded protein: CASSLGGVQKPQHF.

The chain is built from TRBV24-1 and TRBJ1-1, with 9 bases aligning to TRBD1. This CDR3 has 14 residues. With 4 bases clipped from V and 4 bases from J, the junction kept 3 bases outside the gene matches. Germline values: CDR1 KGHDR, CDR2 SFDVKD. CDR3 amino acids: CATSDLTGGTEAFF. In DNA, the CDR3 is TGTGCCACCAGTGACTTGACAGGGGGCACTGAAGCTTTCTTT.

This chain links TRBV14 with TRBJ1-1; D possibly corresponds to TRBD1 (5 bases). The V end was cut by 3 bases, the J end by 0 bases, with 14 bases between. The CDR3 has 16 amino acids. CDR1 is SGHDN and CDR2 is FVKESK in the germline V gene. CDR3 region: CASSHPNQGLNTEAFF. DNA of the CDR3: TGTGCCAGCAGCCACCCTAATCAGGGCTTGAACACTGAAGCTTTCTTT.

The chain recombines TRBV9 with TRBJ1-1, with D maybe TRBD1 (6 bases). V was pared by 5 bases and J by 5 bases, with 13 bases between. The CDR3 consists of 13 residues. Germline loops: CDR1 SGDLS, CDR2 YYNGEE. The CDR3 here is CASSTGQGTEAFF. Written as DNA, the CDR3 is TGTGCCAGCAGTACCGGGCAGGGGACTGAAGCTTTCTTT.

This clone appeared a few times. CDR3 amino acids: CASTHGQKTGELFF. CDR3 coding DNA: TGTGCCAGCACCCACGGACAGAAGACCGGGGAGCTGTTTTTT. The V gene is TRBV7-3, the J gene TRBJ2-2, with D perhaps TRBD1 (6 bases). Germline V gives CDR1 SGHTA, CDR2 FQGTGA. Trimming pared 7 bases from V and 5 bases from J, leaving 14 bases between. CDR3 length: 14 residues.

The genes are TRBV7-8 and TRBJ1-6; D unclear. This CDR3 has 13 residues. Trimming left V 0 bases short and J 7 bases short, with 4 bases between. The V gene's germline CDR1 is SGHVS and CDR2 FQNEAQ. For the CDR3, the DNA is TGTGCCAGCAGCTTAGCCCAGAATTCACCCCTCCACTTT. It translates to CASSLAQNSPLHF.